Below are 31 T cell receptor beta chains sequenced from a single sample in a study of T cells in Graves' hyperthyroidism and ophthalmopathy. Researchers amplified the TCR beta CDR3 regions from RNA transcripts. The HTBI primer set was used in a first-round RT-PCR of the TCR CDR3. Using its own MiXCR run on the multiplex PCR reads, TCRdb lists one record per CDR3 protein. The sample has around 300,000 distinct CDR3 sequences; roughly 13% are singletons. Sequencing was performed on blood. The source of these receptors is a woman between 40 and 55 years old with Graves' ophthalmopathy.

This clonotype was observed at least ten times. The chain employs TRBV19 and TRBJ2-2, with D perhaps matching TRBD1 (6 bases). Trimming removed 6 bases at V and 3 bases at J, with 11 bases between. CDR3 size: 14 residues. CDR1 and CDR2 (germline): LNHDA, SQIVND (reference sequence). DNA for the CDR3: TGTGCCAGTAGACAGGGTCCGGACACCGGGGAGCTGTTTTTT. Its translation: CASRQGPDTGELFF.

The table lists this clonotype with a few counts. CDR3: CASSFFSPRTGAGELFF. The CDR3 DNA is TGCGCCAGCAGCTTTTTTTCGCCAAGGACAGGGGCCGGGGAGCTGTTTTTT. The chain uses TRBV5-1 and TRBJ2-2; 9 nucleotides agree with TRBD1. Unmatched junction bases numbered 11, after V lost 2 bases and J lost 6 bases. Per germline, CDR1 SGHRS and CDR2 YFSETQ. The CDR3 runs 17 residues.

The CDR3 nucleotides read TGTGCCAGCAGTTTAGTACAGGCGGGAGTCCTTAATGAGCAGTTCTTC. It encodes CASSLVQAGVLNEQFF. The chain links TRBV28 to TRBJ2-1; the match to TRBD2 covers 7 bases. This CDR3 region has 16 residues. The ends lost 2 bases at V and 7 bases at J; junction bases unmatched: 11. CDR1 and CDR2 (germline): MDHEN, SYDVKM.

At least ten counts were recorded for this clonotype. The chain is built from TRBV6-1 and TRBJ2-1; 13 bases map to TRBD2. This CDR3 contains 15 residues. The V gene end was trimmed by 6 bases and the J gene end by 7 bases; junction bases not matched to a gene: 6. Germline CDR1 reads MNHNS; CDR2 reads SASEGT. The CDR3 sequence is CASSKLAGGMNEQFF. CDR3 bases: TGTGCCAGCAGCAAACTAGCGGGGGGGATGAATGAGCAGTTCTTC.

This clonotype was seen at least ten times. J is TRBJ1-6 and V is TRBV25-1, with D possibly TRBD1 on 5 matching bases. Germline values: CDR1 MGHDK, CDR2 SYGVNS. The CDR3 runs to 13 residues. V lost 7 bases and J lost 7, with 11 bases in between. Here the CDR3 reads CASTPGRNSPLHF. The CDR3 DNA follows: TGTGCCAGCACCCCGGGACGGAATTCACCCCTCCACTTT. Filled out from reference TRBV25-1 and TRBJ1-6, the complete variable domain reads EADIYQTPRYLVIGTGKKITLECSQTMGHDKMYWYQQDPGMELHLIHYSYGVNSTEKGDLSSESTVSRIRTEHFPLTLESARPSHTSQYLCASTPGRNSPLHFGNGTRLTVT.

In regard to this clonotype: Possible read error: a much larger clone is one base away. The genes are TRBV20-1 and TRBJ1-3; D call uncertain. CDR1 and CDR2 (germline): DFQATT, SNEGSKA (reference sequence). CDR3 length: 15 residues. The CDR3 here is CSARRGLGSGNAIYF. The CDR3 DNA follows: TGCAGTGCTAGACGCGGTCTGGGCTCTGGAAACGCCATATATTTT.

The chain combines TRBV12-5 with TRBJ1-2; D possibly corresponds to TRBD1 (6 bases). This CDR3 has 15 amino acids. The V gene lost 10 bases and the J gene lost 3 bases, with 21 bases spanning the gap. CDR1 LGHNT and CDR2 FRNRAP come from the germline V gene. The CDR3 is CATRTGIIADYGYTF. The CDR3 coding sequence is TGTGCTACCCGAACAGGGATAATAGCGGACTATGGCTACACCTTC. Supplemented by reference TRBV12-5 and TRBJ1-2, the full variable domain reads DARVTQTPRHKVTEMGQEVTMRCQPILGHNTVFWYRQTMMQGLELLAYFRNRAPLDDSGMPKDRFSAEMPDATLATLKIQPSEPRDSAVYFCATRTGIIADYGYTFGSGTRLTVV.

This clonotype has ten or more counts. The chain joins TRBV25-1 to TRBJ2-7, with 9 bases lining up with TRBD2. Germline CDR1 and CDR2: MGHDK and SYGVNS. CDR3 length: 17 amino acids. V gave up 5 bases and J gave up 2 bases; unmatched junction bases: 13. Written as DNA, the CDR3 is TGTGCCAGCAGTACCAATTTAGCGGGAGATGGGGCCTACGAGCAGTACTTC. This sequence encodes CASSTNLAGDGAYEQYF.

This clonotype was recorded many times. The chain carries TRBV6-1 and TRBJ2-2, with D perhaps TRBD1 (7 bases). Trimming took 7 bases from V and 6 from J, leaving 15 bases between them. Germline V lookup: CDR1 MNHNS, CDR2 SASEGT. This CDR3 has 14 amino acids. The CDR3 coding sequence is TGTGCCAGCAAATCGACAGGGAGGTCCGGGGAGCTGTTTTTT. Amino acid sequence: CASKSTGRSGELFF.

This clonotype occurred many times. This chain uses TRBV6-1 with TRBJ1-1, with a weak D call TRBD1 (6 bases). In germline, CDR1 is MNHNS, CDR2 SASEGT. The germline V and J ends were trimmed by 3 bases and 0 bases, with 11 bases remaining between them. This CDR3 has 15 residues. CDR3 sequence (DNA): TGTGCCAGCAGTGATGCGGGGGACATGAACACTGAAGCTTTCTTT. It yields the protein CASSDAGDMNTEAFF.

This clonotype was detected many times. The limits of the CDR3 on the DNA are not certain, so only TCRdb's listed CDR3 is given. The V gene is TRBV28, the J gene TRBJ2-7; TRBD2, as called in the table, went unchecked against the DNA. CDR1 is MDHEN, CDR2 SYDVKM, per germline. The CDR3 is made up of 14 amino acids, end residues included. The chain's CDR3 is CASSPLQRAYEQYF.

This clonotype has at least ten counts. The rearrangement links TRBV19 to TRBJ1-6; 8 positions agree with TRBD1. The CDR3 spans 15 residues. Germline CDR1 is LNHDA and CDR2 is SQIVND (reference sequence). Losses at the gene ends were 6 bases for V and 7 bases for J; bases not matched to a gene: 8. CDR3 bases: TGTGCCAGTAGATCAGGGGGCGCCGGGAATTCACCCCTCCACTTT. It codes for CASRSGGAGNSPLHF.

The chain links TRBV5-6 to TRBJ1-5; the D gene is possibly TRBD1 (6 bases). CDR3 size: 16 residues. CDR1 and CDR2 from the germline V gene are SGHDT and YYEEEE. Trimming cost V 4 bases and J 0 bases, with 14 bases left between them. This chain's CDR3 is CASSLGAWNSNQPQHF. CDR3 DNA: TGTGCCAGCAGCCTGGGGGCTTGGAATAGCAATCAGCCCCAGCATTTT. Supplemented by reference TRBV5-6 and TRBJ1-5, the full variable domain reads DAGVTQSPTHLIKTRGQQVTLRCSPKSGHDTVSWYQQALGQGPQFIFQYYEEEERQRGNFPDRFSGHQFPNYSSELNVNALLLGDSALYLCASSLGAWNSNQPQHFGDGTRLSIL.

This clonotype has only a few counts. The genes are TRBV29-1 and TRBJ2-4; the D is unclear. Trimming cost V 2 bases and J 1 base, with 12 bases left between them. The CDR3 contains 15 residues. Germline CDR1 SQVTM, CDR2 ANQGSEA. Here the CDR3 reads CSVERLGQAKNIQYF. The CDR3 nucleotides are TGCAGCGTTGAACGACTGGGCCAGGCCAAAAACATTCAGTACTTC.

The J gene is TRBJ2-7, the V gene TRBV7-9, with 9 nucleotides matching TRBD1. Germline trimming cut 2 bases from V and 4 bases from J; bases unmatched to any gene: 15. This CDR3 has 18 residues. The germline CDR1 and CDR2 sequences are SEHNR and FQNEAQ (reference sequence). CDR3 bases: TGTGCCAGCAGCTTAATCCCCTTTTCGACAGGGGGAACGTACGAGCAGTACTTC. Protein sequence: CASSLIPFSTGGTYEQYF.

This clonotype has ten or more counts. This chain uses TRBV12-3 or TRBV12-4 with TRBJ1-5; possibly TRBD1 for D (6 bases). The CDR3 has 13 residues. Trimming left V 6 bases short and J 4 bases short, with 10 bases between. The CDR3 spells CASSQDSNQPQHF. In DNA, the CDR3 is TGTGCCAGCAGCCAGGACAGTAATCAGCCCCAGCATTTT.

The chain employs TRBV28 and TRBJ1-3; D remains ambiguous. Germline assignment: CDR1 MDHEN and CDR2 SYDVKM. CDR3 length: 13 amino acids. The CDR3 protein is CGGVTISGNTIYF. The CDR3 region has the DNA TGTGGGGGAGTTACTATCTCTGGAAACACCATATATTTT.

Ten or more counts support this clonotype. The chain recombines TRBV18 with TRBJ2-1; no definite D call. The CDR3 is 16 residues long. The V end lost 3 bases, the J end lost 0 bases, and 12 bases lay between the germline ends. Looked up from germline, CDR1 is KGHSH and CDR2 is LQKENI. Written as DNA, the CDR3 is TGTGCCAGCTCACCCTCGGGCAGCAGCTCCTACAATGAGCAGTTCTTC. Encoded protein: CASSPSGSSSYNEQFF. Full variable domain (outside the CDR3, taken from reference TRBV18 and TRBJ2-1): NAGVMQNPRHLVRRRGQEARLRCSPMKGHSHVYWYRQLPEEGLKFMVYLQKENIIDESGMPKERFSAEFPKEGPSILRIQQVVRGDSAAYFCASSPSGSSSYNEQFFGPGTRLTVL.

The J gene is TRBJ1-1, the V gene TRBV7-9; D is unclear. The CDR3 extends over 12 amino acids. Trimming removed 0 bases at V and 11 bases at J, with 10 bases between. The germline V gene has CDR1 SEHNR and CDR2 FQNEAQ (reference sequence). In nucleotides, the CDR3 is TGTGCCAGCAGCTTAGCGGGCAGGAAGGCTTTCTTT. Translated, it gives CASSLAGRKAFF.

This clonotype was found a few times. J is TRBJ2-1 and V is TRBV24-1; TRBD2 agrees at 14 bases. The trim removed 10 bases at V and 7 bases at J, leaving 5 bases unmatched. The CDR3 has 14 amino acids. Germline V gives CDR1 KGHDR, CDR2 SFDVKD. Written as DNA, the CDR3 is TGTGCCACAGAGGGACTAGCGGGAGTTAATGAGCAGTTCTTC. Encoded protein: CATEGLAGVNEQFF.

The table lists this clonotype with many counts. The V and J genes are TRBV6-2 or TRBV6-3 and TRBJ2-1; D might be TRBD1 (8 bases). This CDR3 contains 15 residues. CDR1 and CDR2 (germline): MNHEY, SVGEGT. The V end lost 5 bases, the J end lost 4 bases, and 15 bases lay between the germline ends. CDR3 amino acids: CASSHRGGVYNEQFF. CDR3 in DNA: TGTGCCAGCAGTCACAGGGGGGGTGTGTACAATGAGCAGTTCTTC.

A few counts support this clonotype. The gene calls are TRBV27 and TRBJ2-7, with 8 bases matching TRBD1. Trimming at V came to 6 bases and at J to 4 bases, leaving 14 bases not matched to a gene. This CDR3 has 16 amino acids. Per the germline V gene, CDR1 is MNHEY and CDR2 is SMNVEV (reference sequence). The CDR3 nucleotides are TGTGCCAGCAGGACCCCGACAGGGGCTAGTAAGTACGAGCAGTACTTC. It translates to CASRTPTGASKYEQYF.

The chain couples TRBV5-1 to TRBJ2-1; D is unclear. This CDR3 is 16 amino acids long. CDR1 is SGHRS, CDR2 YFSETQ, per germline. V gave up 1 base and J gave up 0 bases, with 11 bases separating them. The CDR3 region is CASSLYQQPSYNEQFF. The CDR3 nucleotides are TGCGCCAGCAGCTTGTATCAGCAACCCTCCTACAATGAGCAGTTCTTC.

This clonotype showed up just a few times. The gene calls are TRBV3-1 and TRBJ1-1, with 8 bases identical to TRBD1. The CDR3 extends over 15 amino acids. V lost 4 bases, J lost 0 bases, and 4 bases stayed unmatched. The germline gives CDR1 LGHDT, CDR2 YNNKEL (reference sequence). The CDR3 spells CASSPYRGLNTEAFF. CDR3 in DNA: TGTGCCAGCAGCCCGTACAGGGGGTTGAACACTGAAGCTTTCTTT. Filled out from reference TRBV3-1 and TRBJ1-1, the complete variable domain reads DTAVSQTPKYLVTQMGNDKSIKCEQNLGHDTMYWYKQDSKKFLKIMFSYNNKELIINETVPNRFSPKSPDKAHLNLHINSLELGDSAVYFCASSPYRGLNTEAFFGQGTRLTVV.

In its sample, this clonotype was seen many times. The chain uses TRBV12-3 or TRBV12-4 and TRBJ1-1; perhaps TRBD1 as D (6 bases). The CDR3 totals 16 residues. V was cut by 0 bases and J by 3 bases, with 14 bases left in between. The CDR3 sequence is CASSLALGGAHTEAFF. The CDR3 nucleotides read TGTGCCAGCAGTTTAGCTTTGGGGGGGGCGCACACTGAAGCTTTCTTT.

This clonotype has a count of ten or more. The chain carries TRBV7-9 and TRBJ2-7, with 7 bases aligning to TRBD2. This CDR3 has 15 amino acids. J gave up 0 bases and V 5 bases, and 7 bases lay outside the gene matches. The germline gives CDR1 SEHNR, CDR2 FQNEAQ (reference sequence). The CDR3, as DNA: TGTGCCAGCAGCGTCGGCGGGAGCGGCTCCTACGAGCAGTACTTC. Its translation is CASSVGGSGSYEQYF.

The chain combines TRBV19 with TRBJ2-4; D is undetermined. Germline lookup yields CDR1 LNHDA and CDR2 SQIVND (reference sequence). V lost 3 bases to trimming and J lost 0 bases, with 9 bases between them. The CDR3 is made up of 15 amino acids. The CDR3 reads CASSMSWGAKNIQYF. As DNA, the CDR3 is TGTGCCAGTAGTATGAGTTGGGGAGCCAAAAACATTCAGTACTTC.

This clonotype was counted many times. The rearrangement joins TRBV5-1 to TRBJ1-1; 7 nucleotides agree with TRBD1. The CDR3 is 13 amino acids. Germline CDR1 and CDR2: SGHRS and YFSETQ. V shed 6 bases and J 1 base; nucleotides not matched to a gene: 3. CDR3 sequence: CASKDRENTEAFF. CDR3 nucleotide sequence: TGCGCCAGCAAAGACAGGGAGAACACTGAAGCTTTCTTT.

This clonotype has a handful of counts. The chain links TRBV6-5 to TRBJ1-2; D is unresolved. This CDR3 is built from 15 residues. V shed 0 bases and J shed 4 bases, with 12 bases lying between them. CDR1 is MNHEY and CDR2 is SVGAGI in the germline V gene. This CDR3 is CASSYSAEDSYGYTF. CDR3 sequence (DNA): TGTGCCAGCAGTTACTCAGCAGAGGACTCCTATGGCTACACCTTC.

This clonotype has at least ten counts. This chain links TRBV2 with TRBJ2-2; 9 bases agree with TRBD2. The J segment lost 3 bases and the V segment lost 5 bases, leaving 13 bases of the junction unmatched. Per the germline V gene, CDR1 is SNHLY and CDR2 is FYNNEI. This CDR3 is 18 amino acids long. This chain's CDR3 is CASSWTSEPGLDTGELFF. Written as DNA, the CDR3 is TGTGCCAGCAGTTGGACTAGCGAACCCGGTTTGGACACCGGGGAGCTGTTTTTT.

This clonotype came up many times. This chain connects TRBV2 to TRBJ1-1, with D possibly being TRBD1 (6 bases). Per germline, CDR1 SNHLY and CDR2 FYNNEI. V lost 3 bases, J lost 10 bases, and 12 bases lay in between. The CDR3 contains 12 residues. The CDR3 region has the DNA TGTGCCAGCAGTGATGATGCCAGGGGAGCTTTCTTT. Residues: CASSDDARGAFF.